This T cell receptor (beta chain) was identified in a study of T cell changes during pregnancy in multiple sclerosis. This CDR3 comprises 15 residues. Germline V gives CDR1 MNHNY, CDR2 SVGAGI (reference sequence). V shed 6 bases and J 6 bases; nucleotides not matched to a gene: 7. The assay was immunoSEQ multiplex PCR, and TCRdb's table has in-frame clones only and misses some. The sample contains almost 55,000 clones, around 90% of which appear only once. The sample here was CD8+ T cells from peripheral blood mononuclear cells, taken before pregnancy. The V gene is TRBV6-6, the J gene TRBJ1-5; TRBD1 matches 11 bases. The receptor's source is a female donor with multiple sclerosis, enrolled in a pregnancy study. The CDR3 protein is CASSGQGARGQPQHF. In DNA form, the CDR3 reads TGTGCCAGCAGCGGACAGGGGGCGCGAGGTCAGCCCCAGCATTTT.